These T cell receptor beta chains were read from a single sample in a study of OX40 agonist ivuxolimab in advanced cancers. Sequenced by immunoSEQ multiplex PCR; TCRdb stores in-frame clones only, minus some. The sample records tens of thousands of clones, approximately 80% being singletons. Sequenced material: CD4+ or CD8+ T cells sorted from blood, taken in a trial of the OX40 agonist ivuxolimab. The receptors here all came from an adult with an advanced solid tumor such as melanoma, head and neck, liver or kidney cancer. Each CDR3 is given with its conserved first and last residue. D genes are given only for firm matches. Some rows have no size entry. The others give once, few or many, or a class for an expanded clone.

V gene: TRBV6-5; clone size: .; D gene: .; J gene: TRBJ2-1; CDR3 DNA: TGTGCCAGCAGTAAGTCCGGGACCCTGTACAATGAGCAGTTCTTC; CDR3 protein: CASSKSGTLYNEQFF
V gene: TRBV4-2; clone size: .; D gene: .; J gene: TRBJ2-7; CDR3 DNA: TGTGCCAGCAGCCACGCTACAGGGTTCGGCTCCGAGCAGTACTTC; CDR3 protein: CASSHATGFGSEQYF
V gene: TRBV5-1; clone size: .; D gene: .; J gene: TRBJ2-7; CDR3 DNA: TGCGCCAGCCGCAGCATTGCCTCCTACGAGCAGTACTTC; CDR3 protein: CASRSIASYEQYF
V gene: TRBV5-1; clone size: .; D gene: .; J gene: TRBJ2-3; CDR3 DNA: TGCGCCAGCAGCTTAGACTTCACAGATACGCAGTATTTT; CDR3 protein: CASSLDFTDTQYF
V gene: TRBV5-1; clone size: .; D gene: .; J gene: TRBJ2-3; CDR3 DNA: TGCGCCAGCAGCCCCAAGTGGCGGTCCACCACAGATACGCAGTATTTT; CDR3 protein: CASSPKWRSTTDTQYF
V gene: TRBV2; clone size: .; D gene: .; J gene: TRBJ1-3; CDR3 DNA: TGTGCCAGCAGTTTCTCAGGGGCCATCTCTGGAAACACCATATATTTT; CDR3 protein: CASSFSGAISGNTIYF
V gene: TRBV11-2; clone size: .; D gene: .; J gene: TRBJ2-7; CDR3 DNA: TGTGCCAGCAGCGGGACTCGTCTTTACGAGCAGTACTTC; CDR3 protein: CASSGTRLYEQYF
V gene: TRBV5-1; clone size: .; D gene: .; J gene: TRBJ2-1; CDR3 DNA: TGCGCCAGCAGCTTGGGAGGGTCAATTGAGCAGTTCTTC; CDR3 protein: CASSLGGSIEQFF
V gene: TRBV6-6; clone size: .; D gene: .; J gene: TRBJ2-6; CDR3 DNA: TGTGCCAGCAGGGACCAGGGAACTGGGGCCAACGTCCTGACTTTC; CDR3 protein: CASRDQGTGANVLTF
V gene: TRBV18; clone size: .; D gene: .; J gene: TRBJ1-4; CDR3 DNA: TGTGCCAGCTCGCCCACCCCTCAGGACAGCACAACTAATGAAAAACTGTTTTTT; CDR3 protein: CASSPTPQDSTTNEKLFF
V gene: TRBV30; clone size: .; D gene: .; J gene: TRBJ2-5; CDR3 DNA: TGTGCCTGGAGTCTACTGCCTCAAGAGACCCAGTACTTC; CDR3 protein: CAWSLLPQETQYF
V gene: TRBV5-6; clone size: .; D gene: TRBD1; J gene: TRBJ2-1; CDR3 DNA: TGTGCCAGCAGCTGGTTGACTACAGGGGTCCTTAATGAGCAGTTCTTC; CDR3 protein: CASSWLTTGVLNEQFF
V gene: TRBV28; clone size: few; D gene: .; J gene: TRBJ1-2; CDR3 DNA: TGTGCCAGCAGTGACCTGAACTATGGCTACACCTTC; CDR3 protein: CASSDLNYGYTF
V gene: TRBV19; clone size: .; D gene: .; J gene: TRBJ1-5; CDR3 DNA: TGTGCCAGCAATACAGGGTCCTATAGCAATCAGCCCCAGCATTTT; CDR3 protein: CASNTGSYSNQPQHF
V gene: TRBV5-6; clone size: .; D gene: .; J gene: TRBJ1-6; CDR3 DNA: TGTGCCAGCAGCTTGGTGGGGGCGGATTCACCCCTCCACTTT; CDR3 protein: CASSLVGADSPLHF